The rows below give T cell receptor beta chains drawn from one sample of a study of T-cell reconstitution after alpha-beta-depleted transplantation in children. TCRdb reanalysed the PCR reads using MiXCR and keeps one entry per CDR3 protein. The sample includes around 370,000 distinct CDR3 sequences, 10% of them seen just once. The sequencing used PBMCs from the stem cell graft donor, collected from the stem cell graft. Receptor source: a human donor who donated a stem cell graft to a child with acute lymphoblastic leukemia. CDR3s include the opening cysteine and the closing phenylalanine or tryptophan. A D gene is named only where the DNA matches it firmly. Where a row states a size, it is once, few, many or the class of an expanded clone; other rows omit it.

NA | TRBJ1-1 | NA | TRBV3-1 | TGTGCCAGCAGCCAAGAAGGTTGGAACACTGAAGCTTTCTTT | CASSQEGWNTEAFF
NA | TRBJ2-3 | NA | TRBV7-2 | TGTGCCAGCAGCTTCACAGGTTCTAGCACAGATACGCAGTATTTT | CASSFTGSSTDTQYF
TRBD1 | TRBJ2-3 | few | TRBV29-1 | TGCAGCGGGTTACCGGGACAGTCCACAGATACGCAGTATTTT | CSGLPGQSTDTQYF
NA | TRBJ2-1 | few | TRBV9 | TGTGCCAGCAATAGCGGTTCGACCTACAATGAGCAGTTCTTC | CASNSGSTYNEQFF
NA | TRBJ2-3 | few | TRBV5-1 | TGCGCCAGCAGCTTGGGTCGAGCAGCGGGTGATACGCAGTATTTT | CASSLGRAAGDTQYF
TRBD2 | TRBJ2-7 | NA | TRBV7-2 | TGTGCCAGCAGCTACCTAGCGGGAGCGCCCTTCTACGAGCAGTACTTC | CASSYLAGAPFYEQYF
TRBD1 | TRBJ1-5 | NA | TRBV13 | TGTGCCAGCAGCCCCCGGGACAGGACCGGTCCTTATGGCAATCAGCCCCAGCATTTT | CASSPRDRTGPYGNQPQHF
NA | TRBJ2-7 | NA | TRBV29-1 | TGCAGCGCCCGAGGAGGTCGAGTCGACAGAGCCTACGAGCAGTACTTC | CSARGGRVDRAYEQYF
NA | TRBJ2-2 | NA | TRBV5-1 | TGCGCCAGCAGCTTCCGGGACATCAACACCGGGGAGCTGTTTTTT | CASSFRDINTGELFF
NA | TRBJ2-1 | NA | TRBV6-5 | TGTGCCAGCAGTTACTTTCCTGCGGGACACCAAAGCTCCTACAATGAGCAGTTCTTC | CASSYFPAGHQSSYNEQFF
TRBD2 | TRBJ2-1 | NA | TRBV6-5 | TGTGCCAGCAGTTACGGGACTAGCGCTTCCTACAATGAGCAGTTCTTC | CASSYGTSASYNEQFF
NA | TRBJ2-7 | few | TRBV7-9 | TGTGCCAGCAGCCTAGGGGCTGGGGCTACCGACGAGCAGTACTTC | CASSLGAGATDEQYF
TRBD2 | TRBJ2-7 | NA | TRBV6-5 | TGTGCCAGCAGTTACTCCAGCGGGAGACGTATTCCATACGAGCAGTACTTC | CASSYSSGRRIPYEQYF
NA | TRBJ1-6 | few | TRBV6-5 | TGTGCCAGCAGTCCCTCGGGACGTCCGAATTCACCCCTCCACTTT | CASSPSGRPNSPLHF
TRBD2 | TRBJ2-1 | few | TRBV29-1 | TGCAGCGTTCTGACTAGCGGGTACAATGAGCAGTTCTTC | CSVLTSGYNEQFF
TRBD2 | TRBJ2-1 | NA | TRBV25-1 | TGTGCCAGCAGTGAATCCCACGGGGCGGGAGGAGGCAATGAGCAGTTCTTC | CASSESHGAGGGNEQFF
NA | TRBJ2-1 | few | TRBV4-1 | TGCGCCAGCAGCACGGACCCCTACAATGAGCAGTTCTTC | CASSTDPYNEQFF
TRBD2 | TRBJ2-5 | NA | TRBV25-1 | TGTGCCAGCAGTGCGCCCGGGGGGGGGACCCAGTACTTC | CASSAPGGGTQYF
NA | TRBJ2-6 | few | TRBV6-4 | TGTGCCAGCAGTGTCGGCTCTGGGGCCAACGTCCTGACTTTC | CASSVGSGANVLTF
NA | TRBJ1-2 | NA | TRBV5-4 | TGTGCCAGCAGCCGGCGGGACACCGAGATCTATGGCTACACCTTC | CASSRRDTEIYGYTF
TRBD2 | TRBJ2-7 | NA | TRBV6-1 | TGTGCCAGCTCGGGACTAGCGGGTGACTACGAGCAGTACTTC | CASSGLAGDYEQYF
NA | TRBJ2-1 | NA | TRBV6-2/TRBV6-3 | TGTGCCAGCAGTTATCTCAGCGGTAATGAGCAGTTCTTC | CASSYLSGNEQFF
NA | TRBJ2-7 | few | TRBV20-1 | TGCAGTGCTAGAGCAGGGGCCTACGAGCAGTACTTC | CSARAGAYEQYF
TRBD2 | TRBJ2-7 | few | TRBV20-1 | TGCAGTGCTCTACGACTAGCGGGAGTGGGCTCCTACGAGCAGTACTTC | CSALRLAGVGSYEQYF
TRBD2 | TRBJ2-1 | many | TRBV11-2 | TGTGCCAGCAGCCTCCCCGGGAGGGCTACCTACAATGAGCAGTTCTTC | CASSLPGRATYNEQFF
NA | TRBJ2-2 | NA | TRBV29-1 | TGCAGCGTTGAAACCCAGAGGGCCGGGGAGCTGTTTTTT | CSVETQRAGELFF
NA | TRBJ1-1 | many | TRBV7-2 | TGTGCCAGCAGCTTGTCGCAAAACACTGAAGCTTTCTTT | CASSLSQNTEAFF
NA | TRBJ2-2 | many | TRBV7-7 | TGTGCTAGCAGAGCGGAAGTAGACACCGGGGAGCTGTTTTTT | CASRAEVDTGELFF
NA | TRBJ2-7 | few | TRBV6-5 | TGTGCCAGCAGTTACTCGAGCACCTACGAGCAGTACTTC | CASSYSSTYEQYF
TRBD2 | TRBJ2-3 | NA | TRBV12-3/TRBV12-4 | TGTGCCAGCAGCCTAGCGGGAGACGCAGATACGCAGTATTTT | CASSLAGDADTQYF
NA | TRBJ1-1 | few | TRBV12-3/TRBV12-4 | TGTGCCAGCAGTTTAGTCACAGGGTCCCAAGGTGAAGCTTTCTTT | CASSLVTGSQGEAFF
TRBD1 | TRBJ2-2 | NA | TRBV27 | TGTGCCAGCAGGGCGACAGGGCCCGGGGAGCTGTTTTTT | CASRATGPGELFF
NA | TRBJ2-5 | many | TRBV20-1 | TGCAGCCTGGGAGGATGGTTTGAGACCCAGTACTTC | CSLGGWFETQYF
TRBD1 | TRBJ2-2 | few | TRBV20-1 | TGCAGTGCTCAAACAGGGGGTCACGGCGCCGGGGAGCTGTTTTTT | CSAQTGGHGAGELFF
TRBD1 | TRBJ1-1 | few | TRBV7-8 | TGTGCCAGCAGCTTAGAGCAGGGGGCCACTGAAGCTTTCTTT | CASSLEQGATEAFF
NA | TRBJ1-4 | NA | TRBV7-9 | TGTGCCAGCAGATTCGGGGGCTTTAATGAAAAACTGTTTTTT | CASRFGGFNEKLFF
TRBD1 | TRBJ2-1 | few | TRBV5-1 | TGCGCCAGCAGCTCCGGGACAGGGGTTTTCAATGAGCAGTTCTTC | CASSSGTGVFNEQFF
NA | TRBJ2-5 | few | TRBV10-3 | TGTGCCATCAGTGAGCGGGGCAGCCAAGAGACCCAGTACTTC | CAISERGSQETQYF
NA | TRBJ2-7 | few | TRBV7-7 | TGTGCTAGCAGCTTAGGCTTAGGGGACCAGCAGTACTTC | CASSLGLGDQQYF
NA | TRBJ1-4 | few | TRBV28 | TGTGCCAGCAGTTTGGGGTTGCTCGAAAAACTGTTTTTT | CASSLGLLEKLFF
TRBD2 | TRBJ2-7 | NA | TRBV20-1 | TGCAGTGCTAGACTCCCTAAGGTGACGGGACTAGCGGGAGATTATGTCACCTACGAGCAGTACTTC | CSARLPKVTGLAGDYVTYEQYF
NA | TRBJ2-1 | NA | TRBV5-3 | TGTGCCAGAAGCTTAAATCCCACCAATGAGCAGTTCTTC | CARSLNPTNEQFF
TRBD2 | TRBJ2-1 | few | TRBV2 | TGTGCCACGGGGACTAGCGGGACTAGCAATGAGCAGTTCTTC | CATGTSGTSNEQFF
NA | TRBJ2-6 | few | TRBV15 | TGTGCCACCTGCCCATACTCTGGGGCCAACGTCCTGACTTTC | CATCPYSGANVLTF
TRBD2 | TRBJ2-2 | NA | TRBV20-1 | TGCAGTGCTAGATCGCGGGAGGACACCGGGGAGCTGTTTTTT | CSARSREDTGELFF
NA | TRBJ2-2 | many | TRBV27 | TGTGCCAGCAGTTTTGGGCTGAACACCGGGGAGCTGTTTTTT | CASSFGLNTGELFF
NA | TRBJ2-1 | NA | TRBV19 | TGTGCCAGTAGTATAGATATAGGGGACTACAATGAGCAGTTCTTC | CASSIDIGDYNEQFF
NA | TRBJ1-6 | many | TRBV5-4 | TGTGCCAGCAGCCCCGGAGCGGATTCACCCCTCCACTTT | CASSPGADSPLHF
NA | TRBJ2-4 | few | TRBV30 | TGTGCCTGGAGGTTAGGGCAGGGAAACATTCAGTACTTC | CAWRLGQGNIQYF
NA | TRBJ2-1 | NA | TRBV20-1 | TGCAGTGCCCCCTCGAGGGCGAGCTCCTACAATGAGCAGTTCTTC | CSAPSRASSYNEQFF
TRBD2 | TRBJ2-1 | few | TRBV9 | TGTGCCAGCAGCGTGACTAGCGGTAAGGGCAATGAGCAGTTCTTC | CASSVTSGKGNEQFF
NA | TRBJ2-2 | few | TRBV5-1 | TGCGCCAGCAGCTTCAGCCAGGCCTCGAACACCGGGGAGCTGTTTTTT | CASSFSQASNTGELFF
TRBD1 | TRBJ2-2 | NA | TRBV7-6 | TGTGCCGGCCGGACAGGGCCTAACACCGGGGAGCTGTTTTTT | CAGRTGPNTGELFF
TRBD1 | TRBJ2-1 | NA | TRBV11-2 | TGTGCCAGCAGCCCGACAGGGTACCCCAGCTCCTACAATGAGCAGTTCTTC | CASSPTGYPSSYNEQFF